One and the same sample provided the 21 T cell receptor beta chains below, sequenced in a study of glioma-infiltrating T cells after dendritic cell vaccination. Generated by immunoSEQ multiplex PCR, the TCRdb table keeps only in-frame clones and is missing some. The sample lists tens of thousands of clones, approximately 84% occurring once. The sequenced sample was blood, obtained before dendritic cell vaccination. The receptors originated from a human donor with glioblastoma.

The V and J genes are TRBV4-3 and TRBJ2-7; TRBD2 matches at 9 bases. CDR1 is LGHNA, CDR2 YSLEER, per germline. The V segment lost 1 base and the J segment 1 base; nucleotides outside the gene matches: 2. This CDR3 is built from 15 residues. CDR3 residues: CASSQGTSVSYEQYF. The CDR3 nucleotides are TGCGCCAGCAGCCAAGGGACTAGCGTTTCCTACGAGCAGTACTTC.

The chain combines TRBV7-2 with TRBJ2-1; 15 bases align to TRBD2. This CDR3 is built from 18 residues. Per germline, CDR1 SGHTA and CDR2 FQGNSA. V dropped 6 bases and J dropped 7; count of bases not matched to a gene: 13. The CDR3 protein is CASRRPGLAGGPRNEQFF. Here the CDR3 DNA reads TGTGCCAGCAGACGTCCCGGACTAGCGGGGGGGCCTCGGAATGAGCAGTTCTTC.

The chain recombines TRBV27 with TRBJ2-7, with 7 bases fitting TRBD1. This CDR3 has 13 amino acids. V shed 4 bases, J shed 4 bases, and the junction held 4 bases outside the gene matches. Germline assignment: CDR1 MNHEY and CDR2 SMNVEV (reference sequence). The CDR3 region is CASSYRGVYEQYF. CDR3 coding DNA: TGTGCCAGCAGTTACAGGGGTGTTTACGAGCAGTACTTC.

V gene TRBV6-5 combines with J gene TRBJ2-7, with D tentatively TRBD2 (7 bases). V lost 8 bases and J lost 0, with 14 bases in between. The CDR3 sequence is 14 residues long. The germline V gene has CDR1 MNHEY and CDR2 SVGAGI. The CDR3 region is CASRGALSSYEQYF. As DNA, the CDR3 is TGTGCCAGCCGGGGGGCCCTAAGCTCCTACGAGCAGTACTTC.

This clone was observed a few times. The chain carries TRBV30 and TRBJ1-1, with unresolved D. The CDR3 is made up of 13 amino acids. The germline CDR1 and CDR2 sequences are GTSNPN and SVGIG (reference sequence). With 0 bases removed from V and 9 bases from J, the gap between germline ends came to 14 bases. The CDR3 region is CAWSVPGFFKAFF. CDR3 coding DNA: TGTGCCTGGAGTGTACCGGGGTTCTTTAAAGCTTTCTTT.

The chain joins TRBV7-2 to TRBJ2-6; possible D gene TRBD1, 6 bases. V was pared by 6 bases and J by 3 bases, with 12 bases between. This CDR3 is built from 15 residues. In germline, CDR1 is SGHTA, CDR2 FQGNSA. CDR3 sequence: CASRLQGFGANVLTF. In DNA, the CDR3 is TGTGCCAGCAGGCTTCAGGGGTTTGGGGCCAACGTCCTGACTTTC.

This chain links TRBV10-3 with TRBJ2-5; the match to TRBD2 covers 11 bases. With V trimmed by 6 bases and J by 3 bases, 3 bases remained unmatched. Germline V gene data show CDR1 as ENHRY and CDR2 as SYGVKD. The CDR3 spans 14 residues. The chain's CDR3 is CAIRPTSGEETQYF. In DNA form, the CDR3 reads TGTGCCATCAGGCCGACTAGCGGGGAAGAGACCCAGTACTTC.

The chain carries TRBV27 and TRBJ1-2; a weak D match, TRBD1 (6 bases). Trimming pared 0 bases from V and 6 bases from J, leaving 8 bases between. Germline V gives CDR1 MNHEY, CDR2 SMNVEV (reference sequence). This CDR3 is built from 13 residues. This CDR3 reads CASSLSWGHGYTF. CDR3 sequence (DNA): TGTGCCAGCAGTTTATCGTGGGGGCATGGCTACACCTTC.

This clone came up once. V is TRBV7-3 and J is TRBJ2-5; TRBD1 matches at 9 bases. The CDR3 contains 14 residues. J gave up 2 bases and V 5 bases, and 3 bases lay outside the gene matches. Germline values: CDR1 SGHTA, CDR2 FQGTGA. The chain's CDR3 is CASSLTGGQETQYF. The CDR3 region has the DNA TGTGCCAGCAGCCTGACAGGGGGGCAAGAGACCCAGTACTTC.

CDR3 DNA: TGCGCCAGCCATAATCAGGTTCACCCCTACGAGCAGTACTTC. Its protein product is CASHNQVHPYEQYF. This rearrangement joins TRBV5-1 to TRBJ2-7; D remains ambiguous. This CDR3 region has 14 residues. Germline lookup yields CDR1 SGHRS and CDR2 YFSETQ. The V and J ends lost 7 bases and 2 bases respectively, with 16 bases between them.

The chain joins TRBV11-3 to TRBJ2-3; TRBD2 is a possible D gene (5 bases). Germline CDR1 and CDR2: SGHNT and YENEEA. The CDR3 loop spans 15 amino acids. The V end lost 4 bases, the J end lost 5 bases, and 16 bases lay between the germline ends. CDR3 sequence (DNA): TGTGCCAGCAGCTCCCTAGCCCCAGGCGGAGATACGCAGTATTTT. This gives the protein CASSSLAPGGDTQYF.

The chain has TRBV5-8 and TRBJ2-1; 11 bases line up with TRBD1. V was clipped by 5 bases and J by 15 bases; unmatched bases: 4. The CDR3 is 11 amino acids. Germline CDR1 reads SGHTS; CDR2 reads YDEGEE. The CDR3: CASSSGTGGFF. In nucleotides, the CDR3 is TGTGCCAGCAGTTCCGGGACAGGGGGGTTCTTC.

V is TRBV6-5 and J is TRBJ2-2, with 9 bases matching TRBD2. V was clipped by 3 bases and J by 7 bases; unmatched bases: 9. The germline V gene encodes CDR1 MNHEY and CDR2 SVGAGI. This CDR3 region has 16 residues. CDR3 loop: CASSYNLAGFNGELFF. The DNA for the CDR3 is TGTGCCAGCAGTTATAATCTAGCGGGGTTCAACGGGGAGCTGTTTTTT.

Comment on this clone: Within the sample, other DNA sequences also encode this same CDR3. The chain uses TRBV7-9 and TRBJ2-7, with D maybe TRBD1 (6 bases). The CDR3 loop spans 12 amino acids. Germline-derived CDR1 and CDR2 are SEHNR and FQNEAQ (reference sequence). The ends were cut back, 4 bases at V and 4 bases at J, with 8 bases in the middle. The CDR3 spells CASSSQGYEQYF. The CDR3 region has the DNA TGTGCCAGCAGCTCACAGGGTTACGAGCAGTACTTC. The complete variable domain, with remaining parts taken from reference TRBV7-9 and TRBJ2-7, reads DTGVSQNPRHKITKRGQNVTFRCDPISEHNRLYWYRQTLGQGPEFLTYFQNEAQLEKSRLLSDRFSAERPKGSFSTLEIQRTEQGDSAMYLCASSSQGYEQYFGPGTRLTVT.

This CDR3 reads CASSFRGRSEAFF. Here the CDR3 DNA reads TGTGCCAGCAGTTTCAGGGGGAGATCTGAAGCTTTCTTT. The V and J genes are TRBV27 and TRBJ1-1; 7 positions agree with TRBD1. V was pared by 3 bases and J by 6 bases, with 4 bases of the junction left unmatched. Germline assignment: CDR1 MNHEY and CDR2 SMNVEV (reference sequence). The CDR3 is 13 residues long.

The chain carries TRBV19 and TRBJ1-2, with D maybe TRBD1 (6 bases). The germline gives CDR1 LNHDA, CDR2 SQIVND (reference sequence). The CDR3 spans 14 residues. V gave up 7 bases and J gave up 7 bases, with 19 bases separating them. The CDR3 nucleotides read TGTGCCAGTACTCAACAGGGCGCCTCGTTTGGCTACACCTTC. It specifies CASTQQGASFGYTF. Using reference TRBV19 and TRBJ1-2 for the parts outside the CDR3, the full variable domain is DGGITQSPKYLFRKEGQNVTLSCEQNLNHDAMYWYRQDPGQGLRLIYYSQIVNDFQKGDIAEGYSVSREKKESFPLTVTSAQKNPTAFYLCASTQQGASFGYTFGSGTRLTVV.

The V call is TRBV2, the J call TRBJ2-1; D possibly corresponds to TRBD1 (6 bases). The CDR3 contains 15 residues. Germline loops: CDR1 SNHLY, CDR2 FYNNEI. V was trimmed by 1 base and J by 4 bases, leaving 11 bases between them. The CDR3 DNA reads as TGTGCCAGCAGTGAAGTTTCACAGGGTTACAATGAGCAGTTCTTC. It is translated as CASSEVSQGYNEQFF.

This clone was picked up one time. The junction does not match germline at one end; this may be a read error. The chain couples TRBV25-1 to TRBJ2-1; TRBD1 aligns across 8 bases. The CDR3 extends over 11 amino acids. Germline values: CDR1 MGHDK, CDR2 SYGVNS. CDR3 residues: CASSDSGQGVF. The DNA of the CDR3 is TGTGCCAGCAGTGACTCCGGACAGGGTGTCTTC.

Written as DNA, the CDR3 is TGTGCCAGCAGTTTCGCGGACACCGGGGAGCTGTTTTTT. It codes for CASSFADTGELFF. This chain uses TRBV27 with TRBJ2-2; D gene ambiguous. CDR3 length equals 13 residues. V was shortened by 3 bases and J by 3 bases, with 5 bases between the two germline ends. Per germline, CDR1 MNHEY and CDR2 SMNVEV (reference sequence).

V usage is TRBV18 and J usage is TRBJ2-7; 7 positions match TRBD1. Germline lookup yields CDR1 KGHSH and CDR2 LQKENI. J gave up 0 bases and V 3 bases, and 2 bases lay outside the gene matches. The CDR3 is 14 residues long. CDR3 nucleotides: TGTGCCAGCTCACCGGACAGGCGCTCCTACGAGCAGTACTTC. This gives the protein CASSPDRRSYEQYF.

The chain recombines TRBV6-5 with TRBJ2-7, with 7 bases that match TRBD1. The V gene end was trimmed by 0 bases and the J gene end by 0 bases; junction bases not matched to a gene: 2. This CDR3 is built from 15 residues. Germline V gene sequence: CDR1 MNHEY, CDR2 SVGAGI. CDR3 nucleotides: TGTGCCAGCAGTTACTCCCGGGACAGCTCCTACGAGCAGTACTTC. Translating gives CASSYSRDSSYEQYF.